These T cell receptor beta chains were read from a single sample in a study of CD8 T cells in ankylosing spondylitis. TCRdb used MiXCR to reprocess the 5' RACE reads, holding one entry per CDR3 protein. The top ten clones hold around 14% of a sample with under 250,000 distinct CDR3 sequences, 6% to 8% of them seen once. Sequencing input: blood, either unsorted or a sorted T cell fraction (not recorded which). Source of these receptors: a male donor with ankylosing spondylitis. The CDR3 runs from the conserved cysteine through the conserved F or W. A D gene is named only where the DNA matches it firmly. Expanded clones get a size class; other rows say once, few or many, or leave the size out.

J: TRBJ2-7; size: many; V: TRBV20-1; D: -; CDR3: CSVADSYEQYF; DNA: TGCAGTGTTGCGGACAGCTACGAGCAGTACTTC
J: TRBJ1-3; size: few; V: TRBV20-1; D: -; CDR3: CSARESRGESSGNTIYF; DNA: TGCAGTGCTAGAGAGTCGCGGGGCGAGAGCTCTGGAAACACCATATATTTT
J: TRBJ1-1; size: many; V: TRBV6-1; D: -; CDR3: CASLGQGTSNTEAFF; DNA: TGTGCCAGCCTGGGGCAGGGGACGTCGAACACTGAAGCTTTCTTT
J: TRBJ1-5; size: many; V: TRBV4-3; D: -; CDR3: CASSQDWGAQQPQHF; DNA: TGCGCCAGCAGCCAAGATTGGGGGGCTCAACAGCCCCAGCATTTT
J: TRBJ2-1; size: few; V: TRBV6-2/TRBV6-3; D: -; CDR3: CASRGRDSRDNEQFF; DNA: TGTGCCAGCAGAGGTAGGGACTCACGGGACAATGAGCAGTTCTTC
J: TRBJ2-1; size: many; V: TRBV27; D: TRBD2; CDR3: CASGLAGDYNEQFF; DNA: TGTGCCAGCGGTCTAGCGGGAGACTACAATGAGCAGTTCTTC
J: TRBJ2-1; size: many; V: TRBV4-3; D: -; CDR3: CASSQERRGPYNEQFF; DNA: TGCGCCAGCAGCCAAGAACGGCGGGGGCCATACAATGAGCAGTTCTTC
J: TRBJ2-7; size: many; V: TRBV4-1; D: -; CDR3: CASKSLPGQLSGGAYEQYF; DNA: TGCGCCAGCAAGTCCCTCCCCGGACAACTTTCCGGAGGGGCCTACGAGCAGTACTTC
J: TRBJ2-2; size: -; V: TRBV27; D: -; CDR3: CASSFRGPNTGELFF; DNA: TGTGCCAGCAGTTTCCGGGGTCCGAACACCGGGGAGCTGTTTTTT
J: TRBJ1-1; size: many; V: TRBV4-3; D: -; CDR3: CASSHTFGGNTEAFF; DNA: TGCGCCAGCAGCCACACCTTTGGAGGGAACACTGAAGCTTTCTTT
J: TRBJ1-5; size: many; V: TRBV28; D: -; CDR3: CASSPGLPQHF; DNA: TGTGCCAGCAGTCCCGGGTTACCCCAGCATTTT
J: TRBJ2-1; size: many; V: TRBV14; D: -; CDR3: CASSPSGRGNEQFF; DNA: TGTGCCAGCAGCCCGTCTGGGAGGGGGAATGAGCAGTTCTTC
J: TRBJ2-1; size: few; V: TRBV9; D: -; CDR3: CASSTEDSYNEQFF; DNA: TGTGCCAGCTCAACTGAAGACTCCTACAATGAGCAGTTCTTC
J: TRBJ2-7; size: many; V: TRBV20-1; D: -; CDR3: CSAVDGEGYEQYF; DNA: TGCAGTGCTGTAGACGGAGAGGGCTACGAGCAGTACTTC
J: TRBJ1-4; size: many; V: TRBV25-1; D: -; CDR3: CASSDRGRGEKLFF; DNA: TGTGCCAGCAGTGACAGGGGACGCGGGGAAAAACTGTTTTTT
J: TRBJ1-2; size: many; V: TRBV12-3/TRBV12-4; D: TRBD1; CDR3: CASNGGGAGGYTF; DNA: TGTGCCAGCAATGGAGGGGGCGCGGGTGGCTACACCTTC
J: TRBJ2-7; size: many; V: TRBV20-1; D: TRBD2; CDR3: CSALSGVYEQYF; DNA: TGCAGTGCTCTTAGCGGGGTCTACGAGCAGTACTTC
J: TRBJ2-5; size: few; V: TRBV30; D: TRBD1; CDR3: CAWMGDRGFETQYF; DNA: TGTGCCTGGATGGGGGACAGGGGTTTCGAGACCCAGTACTTC
J: TRBJ1-2; size: many; V: TRBV25-1; D: TRBD1; CDR3: CASSESGTGLNGYTF; DNA: TGTGCCAGCAGTGAATCCGGGACAGGGCTGAATGGCTACACCTTC
J: TRBJ2-7; size: -; V: TRBV21-1; D: -; CDR3: CASPWDWGTREQYF; DNA: TGTGCCAGCCCCTGGGACTGGGGGACTCGAGAGCAGTACTTC
J: TRBJ1-5; size: many; V: TRBV7-9; D: -; CDR3: CASSFEYQPQHF; DNA: TGTGCCAGCAGCTTTGAGTATCAGCCCCAGCATTTT
J: TRBJ2-7; size: -; V: TRBV4-3; D: -; CDR3: CASSQDRGLSDTYEQYF; DNA: TGCGCCAGCAGCCAAGATCGGGGACTGAGCGACACCTACGAGCAGTACTTC